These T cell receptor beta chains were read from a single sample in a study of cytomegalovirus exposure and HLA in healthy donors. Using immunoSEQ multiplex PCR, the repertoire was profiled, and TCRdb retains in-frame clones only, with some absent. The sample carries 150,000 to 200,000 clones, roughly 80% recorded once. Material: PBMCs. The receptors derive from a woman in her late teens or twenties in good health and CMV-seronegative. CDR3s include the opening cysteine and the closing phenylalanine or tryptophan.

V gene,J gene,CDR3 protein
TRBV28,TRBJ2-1,CASAPSGSSYNEQFF
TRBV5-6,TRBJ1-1,CASSLRGFMNTEAFF
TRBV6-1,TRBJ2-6,CASSEASFGANVLTF
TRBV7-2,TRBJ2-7,CASTRDISGSLTYEQYF
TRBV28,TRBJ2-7,CASTNEDDSSYEQYF
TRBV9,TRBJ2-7,CASSASGSHPEQYF
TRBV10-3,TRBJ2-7,CAISGEVGLASSYEQYF
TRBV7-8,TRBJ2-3,CASSLAYGSSTDTQYF
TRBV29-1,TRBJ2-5,CSVEKLTPTQYF
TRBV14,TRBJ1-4,CASSKGLVGNEKLFF
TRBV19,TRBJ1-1,CASSISRNTEAFF
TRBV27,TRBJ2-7,CASSSQGSYEQYF
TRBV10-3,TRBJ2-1,CATAGTSGRGGNEQFF
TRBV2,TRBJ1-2,CASSDRVVCGYTF
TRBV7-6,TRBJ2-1,CASSLAYRGRNYSEQFF
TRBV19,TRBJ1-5,CASHNSVQPQHF
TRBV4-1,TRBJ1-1,CASSQVSAGWAFF
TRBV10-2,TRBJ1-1,CAAITEGGTEAFF
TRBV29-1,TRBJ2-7,CSVETVSYEQYF
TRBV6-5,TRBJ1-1,CASSIQMNTEAFF
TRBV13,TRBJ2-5,CASSFGGETQYF
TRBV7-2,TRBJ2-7,CASSAQSSGQNSYEQYF
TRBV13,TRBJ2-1,CASSPRARESHNEQFF
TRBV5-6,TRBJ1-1,CASSLAGPSTEAFF
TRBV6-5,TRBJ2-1,CASSTGTGDHNEQFF
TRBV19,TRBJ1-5,CASSIDSGGQGSQPQHF
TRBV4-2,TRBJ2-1,CASSSGLAENNEQFF
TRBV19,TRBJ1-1,CASSIWTGGSMNTEAFF
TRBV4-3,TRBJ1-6,CASSQKGGADSPLHF
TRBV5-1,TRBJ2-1,CASSPGLAGAIDEQFF
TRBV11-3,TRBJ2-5,CASSFRGLAGVETQYF
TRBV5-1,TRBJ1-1,CASSPVTGQNTEAFF
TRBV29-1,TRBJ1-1,CSVEGPFRGVMNTEAFF
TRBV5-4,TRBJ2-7,CASSSLAGRASGYEQYF
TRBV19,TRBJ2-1,CASSISGGWRNEQFF
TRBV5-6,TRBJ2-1,CASSLATGEAFF
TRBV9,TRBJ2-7,CASSMGRGGTYEQYF
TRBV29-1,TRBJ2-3,CSVELGGGGGDTQYF
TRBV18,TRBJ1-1,CASSPDRVIRNTEAFF
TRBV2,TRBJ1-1,CASSERQVQGNTEAFF
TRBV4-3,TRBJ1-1,CASHPNRGNTEAFF
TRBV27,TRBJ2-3,CASSLLGGPNTDTQYF
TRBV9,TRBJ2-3,CASSSTRTSGVRISSTDTQYF
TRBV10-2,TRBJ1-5,CASSEFSQPQHF
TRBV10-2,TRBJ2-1,CASMRLAGVLEQFF
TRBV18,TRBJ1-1,CASSPPSREVEAFF
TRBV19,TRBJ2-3,CASSISAGSTDTQYF
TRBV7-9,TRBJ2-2,CASSPRGGGENTGELFF
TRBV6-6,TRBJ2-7,CASRQTGCEQYF
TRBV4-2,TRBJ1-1,CASRSDREVEAFF
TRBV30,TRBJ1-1,CAWSPDRGTEAFF
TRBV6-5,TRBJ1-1,CATRQGRGTEAFF
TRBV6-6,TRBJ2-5,CASSYTGAFQETQYF
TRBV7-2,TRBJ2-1,CASSLGTSASGYNEQFF